Below, 8 T cell receptor beta chains from the same sample are listed, as sequenced in a study of CD8 T cells in ankylosing spondylitis. Points from the study as a whole: Blood from ankylosing spondylitis patients appeared to carry a characteristic roughly eight-variant TCR beta motif.

MiXCR, applied by TCRdb to the 5' RACE reads, yields one record per CDR3 protein. Among 650,000 to 800,000 distinct CDR3 sequences, 15% to 20% were seen once, and the ten largest hold around 19%. No cognate antigen is known for these TCRs. Source material: blood, either unsorted or a sorted T cell fraction (not recorded which). These receptors were obtained from a male donor with ankylosing spondylitis.

The table lists this clonotype with many counts. One junction end does not reproduce the germline sequence, and a read error may be involved. The V call is TRBV18, the J call TRBJ1-1, with D possibly matching TRBD1 (5 bases). The germline V gene has CDR1 KGHSH and CDR2 LQKENI. This CDR3 has 13 residues. CDR3 residues: CASSPGTNTEAFF. For the CDR3, the DNA is TGCGCCAGCAGCCCAGGGACGAACACTGAAGCTTTCTTT. Together with reference TRBV18 and TRBJ1-1, the CDR3 gives the full variable domain: NAGVMQNPRHLVRRRGQEARLRCSPMKGHSHVYWYRQLPEEGLKFMVYLQKENIIDESGMPKERFSAEFPKEGPSILRIQQVVRGDSAAYFCASSPGTNTEAFFGQGTRLTVV.

The V call is TRBV29-1, the J call TRBJ2-3, with D possibly matching TRBD2 (6 bases). The V end lost 3 bases, the J end lost 4 bases, and 11 bases lay between the germline ends. The germline V gene has CDR1 SQVTM and CDR2 ANQGSEA. The CDR3 sequence is 13 residues long. CDR3 protein: CSVDLGLPDTQYF. The CDR3 DNA reads as TGCAGCGTTGATTTGGGACTTCCAGATACGCAGTATTTT.

The rearrangement joins TRBV20-1 to TRBJ1-5; 10 nucleotides agree with TRBD1. Germline V gives CDR1 DFQATT, CDR2 SNEGSKA (reference sequence). The ends lost 5 bases at V and 2 bases at J; junction bases unmatched: 12. The CDR3 extends over 17 amino acids. For the CDR3, the DNA is TGCAGTGCTCGTAGAGGGACAGGGGTAAAGGGCAATCAGCCCCAGCATTTT. Protein product: CSARRGTGVKGNQPQHF.

The chain couples TRBV12-3 or TRBV12-4 to TRBJ2-1; D may match TRBD1 or TRBD2 (5 bases each). V was shortened by 3 bases and J by 3 bases, with 12 bases between the two germline ends. This CDR3 has 15 residues. DNA for the CDR3: TGTGCCAGCAGTTTTTTCCAGGGACGCTACAATGAGCAGTTCTTC. It yields the protein CASSFFQGRYNEQFF.

The gene calls are TRBV28 and TRBJ1-2, with D uncertain. Germline-derived CDR1 and CDR2 are MDHEN and SYDVKM. V lost 6 bases and J 5 bases, leaving 16 bases between the germline ends. CDR3 length: 14 amino acids. In DNA, the CDR3 is TGTGCCAGCAGACCACAACTACAGCCTTATGGCTACACCTTC. This codes for CASRPQLQPYGYTF.

The rearrangement links TRBV7-9 to TRBJ2-1; D tentatively reads TRBD1 or TRBD2 (6 bases each). The CDR3 length is 17 residues. V was pared by 0 bases and J by 0 bases, with 12 bases between. Looked up from germline, CDR1 is SEHNR and CDR2 is FQNEAQ (reference sequence). Here the CDR3 reads CASSLALGGPSYNEQFF. CDR3 DNA sequence: TGTGCCAGCAGCTTAGCGCTGGGGGGCCCCTCCTACAATGAGCAGTTCTTC.

The gene calls are TRBV29-1 and TRBJ2-7; 11 nucleotides agree with TRBD1. V lost 7 bases to trimming and J lost 7 bases; unmatched junction nucleotides: 15. Germline CDR1 reads SQVTM; CDR2 reads ANQGSEA. The CDR3 covers 15 residues. The DNA of the CDR3 is TGCAGCGCGACTCCAGGACAGGGGGCTGTGTGGGAGCAGTACTTC. Protein sequence: CSATPGQGAVWEQYF.

The rearrangement links TRBV5-1 to TRBJ2-7; D call uncertain. This CDR3 is 12 amino acids long. Germline V gene sequence: CDR1 SGHRS, CDR2 YFSETQ. Trimming removed 1 base from V and 5 bases from J, with 7 bases in between. DNA for the CDR3: TGCGCCAGCAGCTTGTATCAGGACGAGCAGTACTTC. Its translation: CASSLYQDEQYF.